This entry features one T cell receptor (beta chain) sequence. The data derive from a study of blood T cells in healthy people across ages. V gave up 0 bases and J gave up 6 bases; unmatched junction bases: 14. CDR3 size: 18 residues. Germline values: CDR1 SGDLS, CDR2 YYNGEE. The use of a sample-barcoded 5' primer and a J-beta primer mix characterized a second PCR of about 6 to 12 cycles. TCRdb processed the 5' RACE reads anew with MiXCR; each CDR3 protein has one entry. The sample lists nearly 800,000 distinct CDR3 sequences; 20% to 30% were seen once. These same records also appear under a second study, on T cells of mothers and their children.

The rearrangement links TRBV9 to TRBJ2-2; 7 bases line up with TRBD2. This receptor was taken from a boy aged 5-17 years in good health. The sample was blood. This chain's CDR3 is CASSVDLTSSLRAGELFF. CDR3 bases: TGTGCCAGCAGCGTAGACTTGACTAGCTCGTTACGGGCCGGGGAGCTGTTTTTT.